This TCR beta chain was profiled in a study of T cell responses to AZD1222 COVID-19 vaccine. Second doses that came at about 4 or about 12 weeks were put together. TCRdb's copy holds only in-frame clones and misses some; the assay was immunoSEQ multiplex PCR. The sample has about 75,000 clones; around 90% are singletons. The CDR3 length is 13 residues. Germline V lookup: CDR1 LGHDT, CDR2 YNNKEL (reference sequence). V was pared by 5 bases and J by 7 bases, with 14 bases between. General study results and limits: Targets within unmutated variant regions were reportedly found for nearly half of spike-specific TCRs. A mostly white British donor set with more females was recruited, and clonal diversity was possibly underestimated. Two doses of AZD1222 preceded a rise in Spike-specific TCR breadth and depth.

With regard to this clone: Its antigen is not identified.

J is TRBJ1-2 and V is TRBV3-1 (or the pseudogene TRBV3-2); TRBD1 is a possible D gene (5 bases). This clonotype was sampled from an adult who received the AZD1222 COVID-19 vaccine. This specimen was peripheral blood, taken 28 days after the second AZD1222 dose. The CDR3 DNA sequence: TGTGCCAGCAGCATGGGCAGGGAAAGTGGCTACACCTTC. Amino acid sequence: CASSMGRESGYTF.